This T cell receptor beta chain was documented in a study of T cell repertoires in cytomegalovirus infection. On the study more broadly: Public TCR beta signatures provided an indication of both CMV infection and a matching HLA type.

Points from the study as a whole: The study found HLA-C-restricted CMV-specific TCR beta clonotypes dominating the ex vivo response. Summed frequency of public TCR beta families distinguished CMV carriers with the relevant HLA.

A single record per CDR3 protein comes from TCRdb applying MiXCR to the reads. This sample carries about 740,000 distinct CDR3 sequences, roughly 36% of them seen once, and the ten largest clones take around 3%. Germline V CDR1 and CDR2: SGDLS, YYNGEE. This CDR3 region has 13 residues. V was trimmed by 0 bases and J by 6 bases, leaving 7 bases between them. On this clonotype: Its antigen remains unknown.

This receptor was identified in a human donor in good health (CMV status not recorded). Some clones in this sample may be carry-over from other donors' samples. This chain links TRBV9 with TRBJ2-1, with D perhaps assigned TRBD1 or TRBD2 (5 bases each). The sequencing sample was made of PBMCs. The CDR3, as DNA: TGTGCCAGCAGCGTAGGGGGGACCAATGAGCAGTTCTTC. Translated: CASSVGGTNEQFF.